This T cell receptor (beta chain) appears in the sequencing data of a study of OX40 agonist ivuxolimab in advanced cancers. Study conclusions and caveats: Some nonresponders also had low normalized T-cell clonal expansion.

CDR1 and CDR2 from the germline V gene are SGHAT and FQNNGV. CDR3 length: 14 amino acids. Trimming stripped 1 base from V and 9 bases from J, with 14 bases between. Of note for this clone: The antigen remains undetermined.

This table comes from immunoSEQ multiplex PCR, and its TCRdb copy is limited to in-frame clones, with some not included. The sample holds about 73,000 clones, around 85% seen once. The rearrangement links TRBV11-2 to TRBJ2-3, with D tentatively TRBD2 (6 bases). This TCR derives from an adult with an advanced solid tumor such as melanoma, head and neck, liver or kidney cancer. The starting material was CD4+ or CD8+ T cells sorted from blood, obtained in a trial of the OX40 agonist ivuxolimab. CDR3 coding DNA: TGTGCCAGCAGCTTAGTGGACTATCAGGGAACGCAGTATTTT. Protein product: CASSLVDYQGTQYF.